Each of the 14 T cell receptor beta chains below was sequenced from the same sample in a study of T cell responses to AZD1222 COVID-19 vaccine (dated by TCRdb to about 2021). Library preparation used the immunoSEQ multiplex PCR assay. TCRdb stores this immuneACCESS table with in-frame sequences only. Part of the clones is absent; in the studies checked, under half of the shortfall reflects unresolved V genes, and no reason is known for the rest. This sample comprises tens of thousands of clones, 80% to 90% of them detected only once. Jointly, the top ten make up 9.5% to 13% of the sample. Per the publication, the time point label means: baseline before first vaccination. Sequencing was performed on peripheral blood, taken on day 0 of AZD1222 vaccination. These receptors originate from an adult in good health.

CDR3 loop: CASSLAPGQGGREKLFF. CDR3 bases: TGCGCCAGCAGCTTGGCACCGGGACAGGGTGGACGGGAAAAACTGTTTTTT. The chain uses TRBV5-1 and TRBJ1-4, with 9 bases that match TRBD1. The J segment lost 8 bases and the V segment lost 0 bases, leaving 11 bases of the junction unmatched. This CDR3 comprises 17 residues. Germline loops: CDR1 SGHRS, CDR2 YFSETQ. The variable domain in full, completed from reference TRBV5-1 and TRBJ1-4, reads KAGVTQTPRYLIKTRGQQVTLSCSPISGHRSVSWYQQTPGQGLQFLFEYFSETQRNKGNFPGRFSGRQFSNSRSEMNVSTLELGDSALYLCASSLAPGQGGREKLFFGSGTQLSVL.

The V and J genes are TRBV6-5 and TRBJ2-7; TRBD1 agrees at 7 bases. CDR1 and CDR2 from the germline V gene are MNHEY and SVGAGI. V shed 7 bases and J 5 bases; nucleotides not matched to a gene: 8. This CDR3 has 13 residues. The CDR3 DNA sequence: TGTGCCAGCAAGCCGACAGGGTATGACGAGCAGTACTTC. It translates to CASKPTGYDEQYF.

The genes are TRBV28 and TRBJ1-1; D uncertain. The CDR3 extends over 12 amino acids. The V and J ends lost 3 bases and 0 bases respectively, with 2 bases between them. The germline V gene encodes CDR1 MDHEN and CDR2 SYDVKM. In DNA form, the CDR3 reads TGTGCCAGCAGTTTGCTGAACACTGAAGCTTTCTTT. Translation gives CASSLLNTEAFF.

This clone was observed a few times. The chain combines TRBV27 with TRBJ1-6, with 7 bases identical to TRBD1. The J segment lost 8 bases and the V segment lost 1 base, leaving 5 bases of the junction unmatched. The CDR3 covers 15 residues. Germline values: CDR1 MNHEY, CDR2 SMNVEV (reference sequence). CDR3 coding DNA: TGTGCCAGCAGTTTATTGAGGGGGCCGGATTCACCCCTCCACTTT. Protein sequence: CASSLLRGPDSPLHF.

The count of this clone is one. The rearrangement joins TRBV5-1 to TRBJ2-3; 9 positions match TRBD1. The germline gives CDR1 SGHRS, CDR2 YFSETQ. The V gene end was trimmed by 1 base and the J gene end by 3 bases; junction bases not matched to a gene: 6. This CDR3 is built from 16 residues. The CDR3 spells CASSLRVTGGTDTQYF. CDR3 bases: TGCGCCAGCAGCTTGAGAGTGACAGGGGGAACAGATACGCAGTATTTT.

The chain uses TRBV29-1 and TRBJ1-3; possibly TRBD1 for D (5 bases). The length of the CDR3 is 13 residues. Trimming took 6 bases from V and 1 from J, leaving 10 bases between them. Germline values: CDR1 SQVTM, CDR2 ANQGSEA. The CDR3 nucleotides are TGCAGCGTCATGGGGCAATCTGGAAACACCATATATTTT. Amino acid sequence: CSVMGQSGNTIYF. The complete variable domain, with remaining parts taken from reference TRBV29-1 and TRBJ1-3, reads SAVISQKPSRDICQRGTSLTIQCQVDSQVTMMFWYRQQPGQSLTLIATANQGSEATYESGFVIDKFPISRPNLTFSTLTVSNMSPEDSSIYLCSVMGQSGNTIYFGEGSWLTVV.

The V and J genes are TRBV19 and TRBJ2-3; TRBD2 aligns across 8 bases. This CDR3 region has 15 residues. Germline V gene sequence: CDR1 LNHDA, CDR2 SQIVND (reference sequence). The ends lost 5 bases at V and 4 bases at J; junction bases unmatched: 8. The CDR3 coding sequence is TGTGCCAGTAGTCAAGCGGGAGTATCGGCAGATACGCAGTATTTT. Protein product: CASSQAGVSADTQYF.

This rearrangement joins TRBV27 to TRBJ1-3; tentative D call: TRBD1 (5 bases). The V and J ends lost 5 bases and 2 bases respectively, with 13 bases between them. The CDR3 runs 15 residues. The germline V gene encodes CDR1 MNHEY and CDR2 SMNVEV (reference sequence). The CDR3 is CASSRGVGAGNTIYF. The CDR3 DNA sequence: TGTGCCAGCAGTAGAGGGGTAGGGGCTGGAAACACCATATATTTT.

The chain carries TRBV9 and TRBJ2-4; D is unclear. The CDR3 loop spans 12 amino acids. Trimming shortened V by 4 bases and J by 15 bases, and 17 bases separated the two germline ends. Looked up from germline, CDR1 is SGDLS and CDR2 is YYNGEE. The CDR3 coding sequence is TGTGCCAGCAGCCCAGATACCGGCCGGAGGTACTTC. Residues: CASSPDTGRRYF.

The chain is built from TRBV29-1 and TRBJ2-1; D gene unclear. This CDR3 spans 13 amino acids. CDR1 SQVTM and CDR2 ANQGSEA come from the germline V gene. Between the trimmed V and J ends, which lost 4 bases and 0 bases, there was a span of 7 bases. CDR3 region: CSVGDRSYNEQFF. CDR3 in DNA: TGCAGCGTTGGTGACCGCTCCTACAATGAGCAGTTCTTC.

The V call is TRBV6-1, the J call TRBJ1-2; D is unclear. This CDR3 has 14 amino acids. V was clipped by 2 bases and J by 4 bases, with 11 bases between them. Germline V gene lookup returns CDR1 MNHNS and CDR2 SASEGT. The CDR3 protein is CASSENGRTYGYTF. The CDR3 DNA reads as TGTGCCAGCAGTGAAAATGGGAGAACCTATGGCTACACCTTC.

The rearrangement joins TRBV6-6 to TRBJ2-2; 10 positions agree with TRBD2. Germline values: CDR1 MNHNY, CDR2 SVGAGI (reference sequence). With V trimmed by 4 bases and J by 7 bases, 6 bases remained unmatched. The CDR3 runs to 15 residues. The CDR3 bases are TGTGCCAGCAGTTCGATAGCGGGGGGAGTCGGGGAGCTGTTTTTT. Its translation: CASSSIAGGVGELFF.

The rearrangement uses TRBV9 and TRBJ1-5; unclear D gene. Germline V gene sequence: CDR1 SGDLS, CDR2 YYNGEE. The CDR3 spans 14 residues. The V and J ends lost 1 base and 9 bases respectively, with 14 bases between them. The CDR3 DNA reads TGTGCCAGCAGCGTATCTGGCTTTACTGGGCCCCAGCATTTT. Its protein is CASSVSGFTGPQHF. Looking up the rest from reference TRBV9 and TRBJ1-5 gives the full variable domain: DSGVTQTPKHLITATGQRVTLRCSPRSGDLSVYWYQQSLDQGLQFLIQYYNGEERAKGNILERFSAQQFPDLHSELNLSSLELGDSALYFCASSVSGFTGPQHFGDGTRLSIL.

The chain recombines TRBV3-1 (or the pseudogene TRBV3-2) with TRBJ2-3, with D unclear. Per the germline V gene, CDR1 is LGHDT and CDR2 is YNNKEL (reference sequence). CDR3 length: 11 amino acids. The V end was cut by 4 bases, the J end by 6 bases, with 5 bases between. For the CDR3, the DNA is TGTGCCAGCAGCCTGACCGATACGCAGTATTTT. It codes for CASSLTDTQYF.